The rows below give T cell receptor beta chains drawn from one sample of a study of blood T cell repertoires in COVID-19. The table came from immunoSEQ multiplex PCR; TCRdb's copy has only in-frame clones and leaves some out. The data show approximately 220,000 clones, 80% to 85% seen once. The sequencing sample was made of peripheral blood. The receptors derive from a woman younger than 45 who had recovered from COVID-19. Each CDR3 is given with its conserved first and last residue. The D gene is left open where the match is weak.

j_call: TRBJ2-3; d_call: .; v_call: TRBV30; cdr3_nt: TGTGCCTGGCAAACCGGGACTTTCACAGATACGCAGTATTTT; cdr3_aa: CAWQTGTFTDTQYF
j_call: TRBJ1-5; d_call: TRBD1; v_call: TRBV9; cdr3_nt: TGTGCCAGCAGCGGGACAGGGGGCAATCAGCCCCAGCATTTT; cdr3_aa: CASSGTGGNQPQHF
j_call: TRBJ2-7; d_call: TRBD1; v_call: TRBV28; cdr3_nt: TGTGCCAGCAGTGCCCGGGACAGGCCCCCATCGCAGTACTTC; cdr3_aa: CASSARDRPPSQYF
j_call: TRBJ2-7; d_call: .; v_call: TRBV4-2; cdr3_nt: TGTGCCAGCAGCCAAAAGGGGGATCTCTACGAGCAGTACTTC; cdr3_aa: CASSQKGDLYEQYF
j_call: TRBJ2-7; d_call: .; v_call: TRBV7-2; cdr3_nt: TGTGCCAGCAGCTTAGAGGGGCGGTACGAGCAGTACTTC; cdr3_aa: CASSLEGRYEQYF
j_call: TRBJ2-1; d_call: TRBD1; v_call: TRBV2; cdr3_nt: TGTGCCGGCCAACAGGGGGCCTCCTACAATGAGCAGTTCTTC; cdr3_aa: CAGQQGASYNEQFF
j_call: TRBJ2-3; d_call: TRBD1; v_call: TRBV28; cdr3_nt: TGTGCCAGCAGTTTGACAGGGCGGGCAGATACGCAGTATTTT; cdr3_aa: CASSLTGRADTQYF
j_call: TRBJ2-3; d_call: TRBD2; v_call: TRBV11-2; cdr3_nt: TGTGCCAGCAGTCTTAGGTCTGGGGGGGGGACAGATACGCAGTATTTT; cdr3_aa: CASSLRSGGGTDTQYF
j_call: TRBJ2-1; d_call: TRBD2; v_call: TRBV28; cdr3_nt: TGTGCCAGCAGCCCAGCGGGAGTCGGTTCCTACAATGAGCAGTTCTTC; cdr3_aa: CASSPAGVGSYNEQFF
j_call: TRBJ1-2; d_call: .; v_call: TRBV28; cdr3_nt: TGTGCCAGCAGACCAGGGTACTATGGCTACACCTTC; cdr3_aa: CASRPGYYGYTF
j_call: TRBJ2-7; d_call: TRBD1; v_call: TRBV7-3; cdr3_nt: TGTGCCAGCAGCGCGATCGGGACAGGGGGCGAGCAGTACTTC; cdr3_aa: CASSAIGTGGEQYF
j_call: TRBJ2-7; d_call: TRBD2; v_call: TRBV7-8; cdr3_nt: TGTGCCAGCAGCTTAGTAGTAGCGGGGGCGCAGTACTTC; cdr3_aa: CASSLVVAGAQYF